These 15 T cell receptor beta chains originate from one sample sequenced in a study of blood T cell repertoires in COVID-19. The protocol was immunoSEQ multiplex PCR, while the TCRdb copy is restricted to in-frame clones and leaves out a portion. This sample has 250,000 or so clones; roughly nine tenths occur once, and the top ten carry around 3%. Sequencing was carried out using peripheral blood. These receptors originate from a man in his late teens or twenties with active or convalescent COVID-19.

The chain joins TRBV3-1 (or the pseudogene TRBV3-2) to TRBJ2-7, with 11 positions matching TRBD2. After removal of 6 bases from V and 5 bases from J, the junction contained 3 bases not matched to a gene. Germline V CDR1 and CDR2: LGHDT, YNNKEL (reference sequence). The CDR3 loop spans 13 amino acids. The CDR3 DNA follows: TGTGCCAGCAGGGCGACTAGCGGGAACGAGCAGTACTTC. Encoded protein: CASRATSGNEQYF.

The CDR3: CAWSERTGETQYF. The CDR3 bases are TGTGCCTGGAGTGAAAGGACTGGAGAGACCCAGTACTTC. This chain joins TRBV30 and TRBJ2-5; weak D call: TRBD2 (5 bases). The CDR3 runs 13 residues. The V end was cut by 1 base, the J end by 4 bases, with 10 bases between. The germline V gene has CDR1 GTSNPN and CDR2 SVGIG (reference sequence). Using reference TRBV30 and TRBJ2-5 for the parts outside the CDR3, the full variable domain is SQTIHQWPATLVQPVGSPLSLECTVEGTSNPNLYWYRQAAGRGLQLLFYSVGIGQISSEVPQNLSASRPQDRQFILSSKKLLLSDSGFYLCAWSERTGETQYFGPGTRLLVL.

This clone has a handful of counts. The V and J genes are TRBV5-5 and TRBJ1-2; 7 bases are a match to TRBD1. The CDR3 has 13 residues. After removal of 4 bases from V and 5 bases from J, the junction contained 5 bases not matched to a gene. The germline CDR1 and CDR2 sequences are SGHKS and YYEKEE (reference sequence). The CDR3 sequence is CASSEGQPYGYTF. In DNA, the CDR3 is TGTGCCAGCAGCGAGGGACAGCCTTATGGCTACACCTTC.

This rearrangement joins TRBV5-5 to TRBJ1-3; a weak D match, TRBD1 (5 bases). There are 16 residues in the CDR3. The germline V gene has CDR1 SGHKS and CDR2 YYEKEE (reference sequence). The germline V and J ends were trimmed by 4 bases and 2 bases, with 16 bases remaining between them. The CDR3 sequence is CASSPTLGPPGNTIYF. In DNA, the CDR3 is TGTGCCAGCAGCCCGACCCTGGGGCCACCTGGAAACACCATATATTTT.

The chain couples TRBV4-3 to TRBJ2-7; TRBD2 agrees at 14 bases. The length of the CDR3 is 17 residues. J was trimmed by 2 bases and V by 0 bases; bases with no gene match: 3. Germline-derived CDR1 and CDR2 are LGHNA and YSLEER. CDR3 loop: CASSQDRGLAGAYEQYF. Here the CDR3 DNA reads TGCGCCAGCAGCCAAGATAGGGGACTAGCGGGGGCCTACGAGCAGTACTTC.

The chain joins TRBV29-1 to TRBJ1-4; 8 bases line up with TRBD1. The CDR3 totals 11 residues. Germline-derived CDR1 and CDR2 are SQVTM and ANQGSEA. V lost 4 bases and J lost 9; bases outside the gene matches: 1. CDR3 amino acids: CSVGQGKKLFF. In DNA, the CDR3 is TGCAGCGTTGGACAGGGGAAAAAACTGTTTTTT.

The chain has TRBV6-2 or TRBV6-3 and TRBJ2-7; D is possibly TRBD2 (5 bases). The CDR3 contains 16 residues. Germline values: CDR1 MNHEY, CDR2 SVGEGT. Trimming cost V 2 bases and J 0 bases, with 14 bases left between them. CDR3 sequence reads: CASSYQDWMSSYEQYF. In DNA, the CDR3 is TGTGCCAGCAGTTACCAGGACTGGATGAGCTCCTACGAGCAGTACTTC.

This sequence joins TRBV19 and TRBJ1-1; D is perhaps TRBD1 (5 bases). Germline V gives CDR1 LNHDA, CDR2 SQIVND (reference sequence). The V end was cut by 2 bases, the J end by 5 bases, with 15 bases between. The CDR3 is 15 residues long. CDR3 in DNA: TGTGCCAGTAGTATAACGGGGAGGGGTTGGACTGAAGCTTTCTTT. Protein: CASSITGRGWTEAFF.

The genes are TRBV6-6 and TRBJ1-2; D remains unclear. Looked up from germline, CDR1 is MNHNY and CDR2 is SVGAGI (reference sequence). The CDR3 loop spans 11 amino acids. The V gene lost 5 bases and the J gene lost 8 bases, with 9 bases spanning the gap. The CDR3 loop reads CASSATQGYTF. CDR3 DNA: TGTGCCAGCAGTGCCACGCAGGGCTACACCTTC.

This chain links TRBV7-2 with TRBJ2-4; D is unclear. The germline CDR1 and CDR2 sequences are SGHTA and FQGNSA. V was cut by 2 bases and J by 7 bases, with 9 bases left in between. The length of the CDR3 is 13 residues. The CDR3 is CASSLRSRNIQYF. In DNA, the CDR3 is TGTGCCAGCAGCTTACGGTCGAGGAACATTCAGTACTTC.

This sequence joins TRBV30 and TRBJ2-5; D remains unclear. V lost 1 base to trimming and J lost 4 bases, with 10 bases between them. This CDR3 is 13 amino acids long. The germline V gene has CDR1 GTSNPN and CDR2 SVGIG (reference sequence). For the CDR3, the DNA is TGTGCCTGGAGTGGAAGCTTAAGAGAGACCCAGTACTTC. Amino acid sequence: CAWSGSLRETQYF.

This clone was seen once. The CDR3 sequence: CASSLTIWTGEDEQYF. The CDR3 DNA reads TGTGCCAGCAGCTTAACCATTTGGACAGGGGAGGACGAGCAGTACTTC. This chain connects TRBV11-1 to TRBJ2-7, with 9 nucleotides matching TRBD1. CDR1 is SGHAT and CDR2 is FQDESV in the germline V gene (reference sequence). The CDR3 length is 16 residues. The J segment lost 5 bases and the V segment lost 2 bases, leaving 10 bases of the junction unmatched.

This clone was detected once. The sample contains more than one DNA sequence encoding this CDR3. The chain has TRBV2 and TRBJ1-1, with unresolved D. The V and J ends lost 4 bases and 1 base respectively, with 7 bases between them. The CDR3 runs 13 residues. Germline CDR1 and CDR2: SNHLY and FYNNEI. The CDR3 reads CASSGTANTEAFF. The DNA of the CDR3 is TGTGCCAGCAGTGGAACAGCGAACACTGAAGCTTTCTTT.

The genes are TRBV14 and TRBJ1-1; TRBD1 matches at 10 bases. The V gene's germline CDR1 is SGHDN and CDR2 FVKESK. The CDR3 runs to 14 residues. V dropped 6 bases and J dropped 5; count of bases not matched to a gene: 6. The CDR3 DNA reads as TGTGCCAGCAGGCAGACAGGGGGCATGACTGAAGCTTTCTTT. This sequence encodes CASRQTGGMTEAFF.

This chain joins TRBV9 and TRBJ2-5; 7 bases are shared with TRBD2. V shed 2 bases, J shed 5 bases, and the junction held 6 bases outside the gene matches. Germline values: CDR1 SGDLS, CDR2 YYNGEE. This CDR3 contains 14 residues. The CDR3, as DNA: TGTGCCAGCAGCGTCGGGAGGTTCCGGGAGACCCAGTACTTC. Protein sequence: CASSVGRFRETQYF. The full variable domain, with the rest looked up from reference TRBV9 and TRBJ2-5, is DSGVTQTPKHLITATGQRVTLRCSPRSGDLSVYWYQQSLDQGLQFLIQYYNGEERAKGNILERFSAQQFPDLHSELNLSSLELGDSALYFCASSVGRFRETQYFGPGTRLLVL.